Each of the 11 T cell receptor beta chains below was sequenced from the same sample in a study of a mutant IDH1 vaccine in newly diagnosed glioma. The method was immunoSEQ multiplex PCR; TCRdb's version includes in-frame clones alone and lacks a portion of them. The sample lists roughly 34,000 clones; roughly 90% were seen once. Time point described: week 47, end of study. Topical imiquimod accompanied each vaccine dose, which consisted of 300 ug of mutant IDH1 20-mer peptide. Which antigens these TCRs recognize remains unknown. Sequenced material: PBMCs, taken from a glioma patient whose treatment included an IDH1 peptide vaccine. The receptors shown here come from a woman aged 40 to 49 with glioma.

The count of this clone is one. The V call is TRBV6-5, the J call TRBJ1-2; the D gene is possibly TRBD1 (5 bases). Germline V gene lookup returns CDR1 MNHEY and CDR2 SVGAGI. CDR3 length: 15 residues. Between the trimmed V and J ends, which lost 4 bases and 0 bases, there was a span of 12 bases. CDR3 nucleotide sequence: TGTGCCAGCAGTTTCGACAGAACATCTAACTATGGCTACACCTTC. This encodes CASSFDRTSNYGYTF.

The genes are TRBV10-3 and TRBJ1-4; TRBD1 might be the D (5 bases). The CDR3 is made up of 13 amino acids. Trimming took 6 bases from V and 0 from J, leaving 5 bases between them. In germline, CDR1 is ENHRY, CDR2 SYGVKD. The CDR3 nucleotides are TGTGCCATCAGAGGGGCAACTAATGAAAAACTGTTTTTT. It specifies CAIRGATNEKLFF.

The V gene is TRBV10-2, the J gene TRBJ2-7; D is undetermined. Germline V gene lookup returns CDR1 WSHSY and CDR2 SAAADI. This CDR3 contains 13 residues. V lost 6 bases to trimming and J lost 2 bases, with 11 bases between them. The DNA of the CDR3 is TGCGCCAGCAGAGAAACAGTAGCCTACGAGCAGTACTTC. Translation gives CASRETVAYEQYF.

V is TRBV5-1 and J is TRBJ1-1; D call uncertain. The germline V gene encodes CDR1 SGHRS and CDR2 YFSETQ. V was pared by 0 bases and J by 1 base, with 10 bases between. The CDR3 sequence is 15 residues long. DNA for the CDR3: TGCGCCAGCAGCTTGGCCGGGTCTAAGAACACTGAAGCTTTCTTT. Translating it yields CASSLAGSKNTEAFF. Full variable domain (missing parts from reference TRBV5-1 and TRBJ1-1): KAGVTQTPRYLIKTRGQQVTLSCSPISGHRSVSWYQQTPGQGLQFLFEYFSETQRNKGNFPGRFSGRQFSNSRSEMNVSTLELGDSALYLCASSLAGSKNTEAFFGQGTRLTVV.

In its sample, this clone was seen once. The chain has TRBV4-1 and TRBJ1-2; 7 nucleotides match TRBD1. CDR1 is MGHRA and CDR2 is YSYEKL in the germline V gene. After removal of 2 bases from V and 3 bases from J, the junction contained 3 bases not matched to a gene. This CDR3 has 14 amino acids. The CDR3 bases are TGCGCCAGCAGCCAAAAACAGGGGTACTATGGCTACACCTTC. This sequence encodes CASSQKQGYYGYTF.

The rearrangement links TRBV6-1 to TRBJ1-5, with a tentative D call TRBD1 (6 bases). The CDR3 covers 14 residues. Trimming removed 5 bases from V and 1 base from J, with 9 bases in between. Looked up from germline, CDR1 is MNHNS and CDR2 is SASEGT. CDR3 nucleotide sequence: TGTGCCAGCAGTACAGGGTGGAGCAATCAGCCCCAGCATTTT. Protein product: CASSTGWSNQPQHF.

The sample holds a few counts of this clone. The rearrangement uses TRBV19 and TRBJ2-2; D ambiguous. The germline V gene has CDR1 LNHDA and CDR2 SQIVND (reference sequence). Trimming removed 1 base at V and 0 bases at J, with 6 bases between. The CDR3 spans 15 residues. The CDR3 here is CASSIARANTGELFF. The CDR3 DNA reads as TGTGCCAGTAGTATAGCTAGGGCGAACACCGGGGAGCTGTTTTTT. The complete variable domain, with remaining parts taken from reference TRBV19 and TRBJ2-2, reads DGGITQSPKYLFRKEGQNVTLSCEQNLNHDAMYWYRQDPGQGLRLIYYSQIVNDFQKGDIAEGYSVSREKKESFPLTVTSAQKNPTAFYLCASSIARANTGELFFGEGSRLTVL.

The gene calls are TRBV18 and TRBJ2-7; D may be TRBD2 (5 bases). V shed 1 base and J shed 3 bases, with 7 bases lying between them. The CDR3 spans 13 residues. Germline loops: CDR1 KGHSH, CDR2 LQKENI. CDR3 sequence reads: CASSPRGDYEQYF. The CDR3 DNA is TGTGCCAGCTCACCACGGGGAGACTACGAGCAGTACTTC. Looking up the rest from reference TRBV18 and TRBJ2-7 gives the full variable domain: NAGVMQNPRHLVRRRGQEARLRCSPMKGHSHVYWYRQLPEEGLKFMVYLQKENIIDESGMPKERFSAEFPKEGPSILRIQQVVRGDSAAYFCASSPRGDYEQYFGPGTRLTVT.

CDR3 sequence reads: CASSNGIDRDRPYNEQFF. DNA of the CDR3: TGTGCCAGCAGCAATGGAATAGACAGGGACAGGCCCTACAATGAGCAGTTCTTC. The chain recombines TRBV5-6 with TRBJ2-1, with TRBD1 matching 8 bases. CDR1 SGHDT and CDR2 YYEEEE come from the germline V gene. The CDR3 is 18 amino acids. After removal of 4 bases from V and 2 bases from J, the junction contained 14 bases not matched to a gene.

The chain couples TRBV5-6 to TRBJ1-1, with D unclear. Germline-derived CDR1 and CDR2 are SGHDT and YYEEEE. V lost 2 bases to trimming and J lost 5 bases, with 13 bases between them. The CDR3 extends over 14 amino acids. CDR3 nucleotide sequence: TGTGCCAGCAGCTTTCGCCAAGGTTCTACTGAAGCTTTCTTT. Amino acid sequence: CASSFRQGSTEAFF.

The genes are TRBV11-3 and TRBJ1-1, with 7 bases aligning to TRBD1. The CDR3 loop spans 13 amino acids. Germline CDR1 SGHNT, CDR2 YENEEA. Trimming cost V 5 bases and J 5 bases; bases outside gene matches: 5. CDR3 in DNA: TGTGCCAGCAGCCCGACAGGGTGGACTGAAGCTTTCTTT. Translated: CASSPTGWTEAFF.